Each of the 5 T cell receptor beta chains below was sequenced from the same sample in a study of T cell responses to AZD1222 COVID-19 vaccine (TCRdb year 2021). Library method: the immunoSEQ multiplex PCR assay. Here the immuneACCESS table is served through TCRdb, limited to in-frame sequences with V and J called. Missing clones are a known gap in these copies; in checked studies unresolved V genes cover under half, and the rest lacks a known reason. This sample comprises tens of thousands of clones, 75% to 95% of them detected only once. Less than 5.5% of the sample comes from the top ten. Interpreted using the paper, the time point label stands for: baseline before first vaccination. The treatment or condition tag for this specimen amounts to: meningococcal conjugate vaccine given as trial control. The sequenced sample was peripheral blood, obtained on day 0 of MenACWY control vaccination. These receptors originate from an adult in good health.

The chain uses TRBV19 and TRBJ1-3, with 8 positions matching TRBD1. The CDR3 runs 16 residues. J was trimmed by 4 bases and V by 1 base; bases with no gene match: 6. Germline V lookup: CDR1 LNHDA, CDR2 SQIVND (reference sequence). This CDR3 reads CASSIARTGRGNTIYF. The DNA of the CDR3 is TGTGCCAGTAGTATAGCCCGGACAGGGCGAGGAAACACCATATATTTT.

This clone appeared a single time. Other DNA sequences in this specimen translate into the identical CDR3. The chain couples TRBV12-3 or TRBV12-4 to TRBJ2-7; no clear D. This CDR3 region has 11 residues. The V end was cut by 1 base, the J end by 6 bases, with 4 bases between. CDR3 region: CASSLESEQYF. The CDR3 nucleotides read TGTGCCAGCAGTTTAGAGAGCGAGCAGTACTTC.

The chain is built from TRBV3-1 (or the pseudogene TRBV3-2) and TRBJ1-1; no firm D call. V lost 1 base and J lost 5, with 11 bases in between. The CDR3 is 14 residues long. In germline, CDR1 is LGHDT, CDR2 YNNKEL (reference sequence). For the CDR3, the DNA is TGTGCCAGCAGCCAAGCTGGAGGGCGAACTGAAGCTTTCTTT. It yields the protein CASSQAGGRTEAFF.

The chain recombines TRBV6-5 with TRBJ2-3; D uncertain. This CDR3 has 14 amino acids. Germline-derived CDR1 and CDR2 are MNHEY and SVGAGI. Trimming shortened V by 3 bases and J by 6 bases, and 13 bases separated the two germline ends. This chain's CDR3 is CASSYSRLRDTQYF. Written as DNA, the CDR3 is TGTGCCAGCAGTTATTCACGGTTAAGGGATACGCAGTATTTT.

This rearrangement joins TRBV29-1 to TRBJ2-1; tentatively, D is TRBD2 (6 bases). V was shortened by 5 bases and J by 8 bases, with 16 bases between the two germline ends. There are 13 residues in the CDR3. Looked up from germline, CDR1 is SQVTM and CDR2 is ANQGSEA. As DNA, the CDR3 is TGCAGCGTTACAAGCGGGTGGGGGGATGAGCAGTTCTTC. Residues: CSVTSGWGDEQFF.